These 30 T cell receptor beta chains were sequenced from one sample in a study of T cell responses to AZD1222 COVID-19 vaccine. Some clones are missing from TCRdb's copy, which holds only in-frame ones; the method was immunoSEQ multiplex PCR. The sample lists about 130,000 clones; approximately 80% were seen once. Source: peripheral blood, taken on day 0 of AZD1222 vaccination. The receptor source for this set is an adult in good health.

This clone was detected a few times. V and J are TRBV18 and TRBJ1-2, with 7 positions matching TRBD1. Germline CDR1 reads KGHSH; CDR2 reads LQKENI. V gave up 3 bases and J gave up 2 bases; unmatched junction bases: 3. The CDR3 has 14 amino acids. The CDR3 bases are TGTGCCAGCTCACCCCTGACAGGGAACTATGGCTACACCTTC. Its protein product is CASSPLTGNYGYTF.

The chain recombines TRBV7-9 with TRBJ2-7; D unresolved. Per the germline V gene, CDR1 is SEHNR and CDR2 is FQNEAQ (reference sequence). CDR3 length equals 13 residues. Trimming took off 4 bases at V and 1 base at J, with 8 bases between the two ends. The CDR3 bases are TGTGCCAGCAGCTCGTCCGGATCCTACGAGCAGTACTTC. Translated, it gives CASSSSGSYEQYF.

J is TRBJ1-3 and V is TRBV28; D call uncertain. In germline, CDR1 is MDHEN, CDR2 SYDVKM. The CDR3 spans 11 residues. The V end lost 6 bases, the J end lost 5 bases, and 5 bases lay between the germline ends. CDR3: CASRIRNTIYF. DNA for the CDR3: TGTGCCAGCAGGATCAGAAACACCATATATTTT.

The rearrangement links TRBV5-1 to TRBJ2-7; D assignment may be TRBD1 or TRBD2 (5 bases each). Trimming left V 0 bases short and J 5 bases short, with 12 bases between. This CDR3 spans 14 amino acids. Germline V gives CDR1 SGHRS, CDR2 YFSETQ. The CDR3 reads CASSLGVGANEQYF. As DNA, the CDR3 is TGCGCCAGCAGCTTGGGAGTCGGGGCTAACGAGCAGTACTTC.

Written as DNA, the CDR3 is TGCGCCAGCAGCTTGGCCGGGACAGATTATGGCTACACCTTC. Its translation is CASSLAGTDYGYTF. This chain uses TRBV5-1 with TRBJ1-2, with 7 bases fitting TRBD1. Germline CDR1 and CDR2: SGHRS and YFSETQ. V trimming: 0 bases; J trimming: 5 bases; junction bases outside the gene matches: 4. The length of the CDR3 is 14 residues.

The V gene is TRBV4-2, the J gene TRBJ1-3; D possibly corresponds to TRBD1 (6 bases). Germline-derived CDR1 and CDR2 are LGHNA and YNFKEQ. V was pared by 4 bases and J by 2 bases, with 12 bases between. The CDR3 loop spans 15 amino acids. In nucleotides, the CDR3 is TGTGCCAGCAGCCCGTTACAGGGACCTGGAAACACCATATATTTT. This sequence encodes CASSPLQGPGNTIYF.

V is TRBV19 and J is TRBJ1-2; 8 bases agree with TRBD1. Germline V gene data show CDR1 as LNHDA and CDR2 as SQIVND (reference sequence). CDR3 size: 15 residues. V trimming: 3 bases; J trimming: 3 bases; junction bases outside the gene matches: 6. The CDR3 coding sequence is TGTGCCAGTAGTATGGGACAGGCAACCTACTATGGCTACACCTTC. Translation gives CASSMGQATYYGYTF.

The V gene is TRBV7-8, the J gene TRBJ2-7, with D perhaps matching TRBD1 (6 bases). This CDR3 has 17 residues. V was trimmed by 1 base and J by 2 bases, leaving 18 bases between them. Per germline, CDR1 SGHVS and CDR2 FQNEAQ. The CDR3 sequence is CASSLDPTGRNTYEQYF. CDR3 bases: TGTGCCAGCAGCTTAGACCCGACAGGACGTAATACCTACGAGCAGTACTTC. Filled out from reference TRBV7-8 and TRBJ2-7, the complete variable domain reads GAGVSQSPRYKVAKRGQDVALRCDPISGHVSLFWYQQALGQGPEFLTYFQNEAQLDKSGLPSDRFFAERPEGSVSTLKIQRTQQEDSAVYLCASSLDPTGRNTYEQYFGPGTRLTVT.

The chain links TRBV19 to TRBJ1-1; TRBD1 is a possible D gene (6 bases). Germline CDR1 is LNHDA and CDR2 is SQIVND (reference sequence). The CDR3 has 16 residues. V gave up 3 bases and J gave up 1 base, with 15 bases separating them. CDR3 DNA sequence: TGTGCCAGTAGTATTCTAGGGGGAGTAGGGAACACTGAAGCTTTCTTT. Translated: CASSILGGVGNTEAFF.

The chain couples TRBV20-1 to TRBJ1-2; no clear D gene. The CDR3 is 14 amino acids. Deletions cut 3 bases from V and 3 bases from J, with 14 bases between. The V gene's germline CDR1 is DFQATT and CDR2 SNEGSKA (reference sequence). For the CDR3, the DNA is TGCAGTGCTAGTCCTTCCCCGGGGTACTATGGCTACACCTTC. Its protein is CSASPSPGYYGYTF.

The chain carries TRBV12-5 and TRBJ1-2; D gene unclear. CDR1 LGHNT and CDR2 FRNRAP come from the germline V gene. CDR3 length: 13 amino acids. The V gene lost 6 bases and the J gene lost 4 bases, with 12 bases spanning the gap. This CDR3 reads CASGNSEFYGYTF. The DNA of the CDR3 is TGTGCTAGTGGGAATTCAGAATTCTATGGCTACACCTTC.

The V and J genes are TRBV5-1 and TRBJ1-1; D not resolved. Germline V CDR1 and CDR2: SGHRS, YFSETQ. V was clipped by 0 bases and J by 2 bases, with 8 bases between them. The CDR3 totals 14 residues. Here the CDR3 reads CASSLGGGNTEAFF. Written as DNA, the CDR3 is TGCGCCAGCAGCTTGGGGGGTGGAAACACTGAAGCTTTCTTT.

Only a few counts were recorded for this clone. The chain is built from TRBV30 and TRBJ2-7; D may be TRBD1 or TRBD2 (6 bases each). Germline loops: CDR1 GTSNPN, CDR2 SVGIG (reference sequence). The CDR3 has 15 amino acids. Trimming shortened V by 5 bases and J by 4 bases, and 21 bases separated the two germline ends. The CDR3 protein is CAWGGTSVSPYEQYF. CDR3 nucleotides: TGTGCCTGGGGCGGGACATCAGTATCGCCATACGAGCAGTACTTC.

The chain combines TRBV19 with TRBJ1-2; weak D call: TRBD1 (5 bases). The CDR3 is 15 residues long. Germline CDR1 is LNHDA and CDR2 is SQIVND (reference sequence). Between the trimmed V and J ends, which lost 4 bases and 6 bases, there was a span of 18 bases. The CDR3 bases are TGTGCCAGTAGTAAAGGATTTGGGGGAGCCCATGGCTACACCTTC. Protein: CASSKGFGGAHGYTF.

The V call is TRBV1, the J call TRBJ1-4. TRBV1 is a listed pseudogene. The CDR3 is 19 residues long. The CDR3 loop is CTSSQIGVEIFATNEKLFF. CDR3 DNA sequence: TGCACCAGCAGCCAAATTGGGGTCGAAATCTTTGCAACTAATGAAAAACTGTTTTTT.

The chain joins TRBV12-3 or TRBV12-4 to TRBJ1-1, with D unclear. The CDR3 has 12 residues. Trimming stripped 2 bases from V and 6 bases from J, with 7 bases between. The CDR3: CASSLSLSEAFF. As DNA, the CDR3 is TGTGCCAGCAGTTTATCGCTTTCTGAAGCTTTCTTT.

V is TRBV27 and J is TRBJ1-2; 8 bases are a match to TRBD1. The germline gives CDR1 MNHEY, CDR2 SMNVEV (reference sequence). V lost 4 bases and J lost 5; bases outside the gene matches: 12. This CDR3 has 16 residues. Written as DNA, the CDR3 is TGTGCCAGCAGTTCACAGTCCAGGGGGCGAGGGTATGGCTACACCTTC. Translation gives CASSSQSRGRGYGYTF.

This sequence joins TRBV12-3 or TRBV12-4 and TRBJ2-3; 7 nucleotides agree with TRBD1. J gave up 7 bases and V 7 bases, and 8 bases lay outside the gene matches. The length of the CDR3 is 13 residues. CDR3 nucleotides: TGTGCCAGCATCTACAGGGGTAGTAATACGCAGTATTTT. Its protein is CASIYRGSNTQYF.

The chain's CDR3 is CASSYLGTGGRPWSGTEAFF. CDR3 sequence (DNA): TGTGCCAGCAGTTACCTCGGGACAGGGGGCCGGCCGTGGTCTGGTACTGAAGCTTTCTTT. J is TRBJ1-1 and V is TRBV28, with 12 bases identical to TRBD1. The CDR3 is 20 amino acids. The ends lost 4 bases at V and 5 bases at J; junction bases unmatched: 20. Germline CDR1 and CDR2: MDHEN and SYDVKM.

This clone was recorded once. V usage is TRBV5-1 and J usage is TRBJ2-3; D might be TRBD1 (6 bases). In germline, CDR1 is SGHRS, CDR2 YFSETQ. Trimming cost V 5 bases and J 2 bases, with 12 bases left between them. CDR3 length: 14 amino acids. CDR3 bases: TGCGCCAGCAGTGCAGGGGAGTCCACAGATACGCAGTATTTT. It encodes CASSAGESTDTQYF.

This clone was detected a few times. The chain joins TRBV5-1 to TRBJ2-1; the D gene is possibly TRBD2 (6 bases). The V end was cut by 6 bases, the J end by 8 bases, with 12 bases between. Looked up from germline, CDR1 is SGHRS and CDR2 is YFSETQ. The CDR3 consists of 12 residues. CDR3 loop: CASNLGDYEQFF. As DNA, the CDR3 is TGCGCCAGCAATCTAGGGGACTATGAGCAGTTCTTC.

The chain joins TRBV6-1 to TRBJ1-2; D is unclear. Germline-derived CDR1 and CDR2 are MNHNS and SASEGT. With 3 bases removed from V and 3 bases from J, the gap between germline ends came to 17 bases. This CDR3 spans 16 amino acids. CDR3 sequence: CASSDRHSEGHYGYTF. In DNA, the CDR3 is TGTGCCAGCAGTGATCGGCACTCCGAAGGGCACTATGGCTACACCTTC.

The genes are TRBV20-1 and TRBJ1-2; D not resolved. The CDR3 length is 11 residues. Trimming shortened V by 6 bases and J by 6 bases, and 11 bases separated the two germline ends. Germline CDR1 is DFQATT and CDR2 is SNEGSKA (reference sequence). DNA of the CDR3: TGCAGTGCCGAGGGAGGGAATGGCTACACCTTC. It specifies CSAEGGNGYTF.

The J gene is TRBJ1-1, the V gene TRBV19, with 9 bases aligning to TRBD1. This CDR3 comprises 15 residues. Germline V gives CDR1 LNHDA, CDR2 SQIVND (reference sequence). Trimming took 6 bases from V and 5 from J; bases not matched to a gene: 10. Here the CDR3 DNA reads TGTGCCAGTAGCCAGGGACAGGGTCCGGGGACTGAAGCTTTCTTT. Its translation: CASSQGQGPGTEAFF.

The chain links TRBV5-1 to TRBJ2-5; maybe TRBD2 (6 bases). Germline CDR1 reads SGHRS; CDR2 reads YFSETQ. This CDR3 region has 16 residues. V was trimmed by 4 bases and J by 2 bases, leaving 18 bases between them. Written as DNA, the CDR3 is TGCGCCAGCAGCCCGGAAGGGACGGAGGGTCAAGAGACCCAGTACTTC. Protein: CASSPEGTEGQETQYF.

This chain joins TRBV19 and TRBJ1-4, with 10 nucleotides matching TRBD1. With 3 bases clipped from V and 8 bases from J, the junction kept 6 bases outside the gene matches. This CDR3 comprises 15 residues. Germline CDR1 is LNHDA and CDR2 is SQIVND (reference sequence). This CDR3 reads CASSMGTGAREKLFF. As DNA, the CDR3 is TGTGCCAGTAGTATGGGGACAGGGGCTCGAGAAAAACTGTTTTTT.

This clone was seen a handful of times. The chain joins TRBV19 to TRBJ1-1, with D maybe TRBD1 (6 bases). The V gene lost 3 bases and the J gene lost 6 bases, with 11 bases spanning the gap. This CDR3 comprises 13 residues. The germline V gene has CDR1 LNHDA and CDR2 SQIVND (reference sequence). CDR3: CASSITGRPEAFF. The CDR3 bases are TGTGCCAGTAGTATTACAGGGAGGCCTGAAGCTTTCTTT.

J is TRBJ2-5 and V is TRBV5-1; D possibly matches TRBD1 or TRBD2 (5 bases each). The ends were cut back, 0 bases at V and 6 bases at J, with 18 bases in the middle. The length of the CDR3 is 16 residues. The V gene's germline CDR1 is SGHRS and CDR2 YFSETQ. In nucleotides, the CDR3 is TGCGCCAGCAGCTTGGCCTGGGACCGTAACGCGAAGACCCAGTACTTC. Translated, it gives CASSLAWDRNAKTQYF.

The rearrangement joins TRBV5-4 to TRBJ2-2; D may correspond to TRBD1 or TRBD2 (5 bases each). The germline V gene has CDR1 SGHNT and CDR2 YYREEE (reference sequence). V lost 4 bases and J 0 bases, leaving 7 bases between the germline ends. The CDR3 sequence is 14 residues long. In nucleotides, the CDR3 is TGTGCCAGCAGCCGGGACGCGAACACCGGGGAGCTGTTTTTT. As protein: CASSRDANTGELFF.

The chain uses TRBV30 and TRBJ1-3, with 7 positions matching TRBD1. The germline V gene has CDR1 GTSNPN and CDR2 SVGIG (reference sequence). V was clipped by 8 bases and J by 0 bases; unmatched bases: 10. CDR3 length: 15 residues. The CDR3 protein is CAGTPDRISGNTIYF. The CDR3 DNA sequence: TGTGCCGGCACTCCGGACAGGATCTCTGGAAACACCATATATTTT.